This TCR beta chain appears in the sequencing data of a study of beta chain features in type 1 diabetes. The study's findings and limits: Short templates might get an advantage during PCR, and this would be equal in patients and controls. Type 1 diabetes patients showed a moderate but significant shortening of TCRB CDR3s in all four CD4+ subsets.

A few counts support this clone. The antigen is undetermined. Expressed TCRB transcripts were sequenced because the isolated RNA had all been reverse transcribed beforehand. Produced via immunoSEQ multiplex PCR; TCRdb's table is partial and in-frame only. The sample yields hundreds of thousands of clones, around 15% seen once. CD4+ naive, central memory, regulatory and stem cell-like memory subsets were isolated by sorting on CD45RO/CCR7/CD25/CD127/CD95/CD27. Post-sort purity exceeded 98% for all sorted populations. Trimming left V 5 bases short and J 8 bases short, with 13 bases between. The CDR3 totals 13 residues. CDR1 LNHDA and CDR2 SQIVND come from the germline V gene (reference sequence).

Sequenced sample: naive CD4+ T cells from blood. J is TRBJ2-1 and V is TRBV19; possible D gene TRBD1, 5 bases. The receptor was derived from a man aged 18 to 35 with type 1 diabetes. CDR3 residues: CASSFQGLHEQFF. For the CDR3, the DNA is TGTGCCAGTAGTTTCCAGGGCCTCCATGAGCAGTTCTTC.